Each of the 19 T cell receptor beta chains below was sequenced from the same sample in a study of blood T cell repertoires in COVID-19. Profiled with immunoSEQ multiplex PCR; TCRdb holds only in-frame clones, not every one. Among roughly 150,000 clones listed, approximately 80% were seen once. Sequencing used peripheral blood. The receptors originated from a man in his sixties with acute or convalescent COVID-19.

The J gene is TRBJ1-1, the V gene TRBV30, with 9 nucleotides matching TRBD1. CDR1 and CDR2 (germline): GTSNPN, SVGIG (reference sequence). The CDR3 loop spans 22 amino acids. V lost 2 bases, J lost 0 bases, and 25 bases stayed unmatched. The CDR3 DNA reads TGTGCCTGGAGTTCGAACGCGCCGGGACAGGGATACAGTTGGGGTTTGAACACTGAAGCTTTCTTT. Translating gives CAWSSNAPGQGYSWGLNTEAFF.

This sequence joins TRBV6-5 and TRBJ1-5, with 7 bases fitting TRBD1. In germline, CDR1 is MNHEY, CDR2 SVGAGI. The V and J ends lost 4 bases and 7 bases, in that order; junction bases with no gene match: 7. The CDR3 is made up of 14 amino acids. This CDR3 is CASSFSTGRQPQHF. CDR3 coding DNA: TGTGCCAGCAGTTTTTCGACAGGGAGGCAGCCCCAGCATTTT.

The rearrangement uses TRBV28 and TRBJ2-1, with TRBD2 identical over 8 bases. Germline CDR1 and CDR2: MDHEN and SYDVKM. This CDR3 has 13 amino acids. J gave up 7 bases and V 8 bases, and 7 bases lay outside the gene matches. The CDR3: CASRGGLGNEQFF. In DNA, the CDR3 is TGTGCCAGCCGGGGGGGGCTAGGGAATGAGCAGTTCTTC.

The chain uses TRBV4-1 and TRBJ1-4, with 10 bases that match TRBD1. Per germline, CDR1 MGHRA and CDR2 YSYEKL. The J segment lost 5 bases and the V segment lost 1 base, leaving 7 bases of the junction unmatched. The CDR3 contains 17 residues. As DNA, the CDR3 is TGCGCCAGCAGCCAAGGACAGGGGGCGCAGAAGAATGAAAAACTGTTTTTT. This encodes CASSQGQGAQKNEKLFF.

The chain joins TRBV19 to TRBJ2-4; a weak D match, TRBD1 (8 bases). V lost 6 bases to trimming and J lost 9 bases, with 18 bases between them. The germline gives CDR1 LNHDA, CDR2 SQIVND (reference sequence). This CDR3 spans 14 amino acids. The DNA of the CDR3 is TGTGCCAGTAGCTTCGGACAGGGAGGGAGCATTCAGTACTTC. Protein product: CASSFGQGGSIQYF.

The CDR3 loop is CASSPRAGVLTGQGGYGYTF. In nucleotides, the CDR3 is TGTGCCAGCTCACCAAGGGCTGGAGTACTAACGGGACAGGGAGGCTATGGCTACACCTTC. V is TRBV18 and J is TRBJ1-2, with TRBD1 identical over 9 bases. CDR1 is KGHSH and CDR2 is LQKENI in the germline V gene. This CDR3 comprises 20 residues. V was clipped by 2 bases and J by 4 bases; unmatched bases: 20.

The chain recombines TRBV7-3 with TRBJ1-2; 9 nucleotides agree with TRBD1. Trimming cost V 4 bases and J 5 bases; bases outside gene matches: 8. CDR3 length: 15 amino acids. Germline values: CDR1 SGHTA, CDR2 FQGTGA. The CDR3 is CASSSTGGAGYGYTF. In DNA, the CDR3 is TGTGCCAGCAGCTCCACAGGGGGCGCTGGGTATGGCTACACCTTC. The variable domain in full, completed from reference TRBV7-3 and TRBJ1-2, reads GAGVSQTPSNKVTEKGKYVELRCDPISGHTALYWYRQSLGQGPEFLIYFQGTGAADDSGLPNDRFFAVRPEGSVSTLKIQRTERGDSAVYLCASSSTGGAGYGYTFGSGTRLTVV.

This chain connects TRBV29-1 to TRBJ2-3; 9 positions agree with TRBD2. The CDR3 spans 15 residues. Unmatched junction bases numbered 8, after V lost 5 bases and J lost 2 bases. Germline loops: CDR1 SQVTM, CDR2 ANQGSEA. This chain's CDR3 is CSVKATSGLTDTQYF. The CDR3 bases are TGCAGCGTTAAGGCGACTAGCGGTCTCACAGATACGCAGTATTTT.

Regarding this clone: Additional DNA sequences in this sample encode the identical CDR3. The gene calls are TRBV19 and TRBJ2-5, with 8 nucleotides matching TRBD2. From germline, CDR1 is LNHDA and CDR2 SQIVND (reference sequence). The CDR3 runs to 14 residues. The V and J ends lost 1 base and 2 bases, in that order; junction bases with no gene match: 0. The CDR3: CASSIAGGQETQYF. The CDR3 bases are TGTGCCAGTAGTATAGCGGGGGGGCAAGAGACCCAGTACTTC.

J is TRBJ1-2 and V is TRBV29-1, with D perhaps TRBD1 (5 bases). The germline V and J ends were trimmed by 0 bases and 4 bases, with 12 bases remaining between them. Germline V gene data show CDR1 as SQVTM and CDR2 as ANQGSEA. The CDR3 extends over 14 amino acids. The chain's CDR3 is CSVEDRAKGYGYTF. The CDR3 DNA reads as TGCAGCGTTGAAGACAGGGCGAAGGGCTATGGCTACACCTTC.

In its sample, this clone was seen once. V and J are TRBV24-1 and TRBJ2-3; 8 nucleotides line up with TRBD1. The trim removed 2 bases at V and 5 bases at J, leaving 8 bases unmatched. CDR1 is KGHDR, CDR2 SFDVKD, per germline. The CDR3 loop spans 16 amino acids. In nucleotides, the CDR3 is TGTGCCACCAGTGATTCCGGGACAGGCAAAGGAGATACGCAGTATTTT. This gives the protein CATSDSGTGKGDTQYF.

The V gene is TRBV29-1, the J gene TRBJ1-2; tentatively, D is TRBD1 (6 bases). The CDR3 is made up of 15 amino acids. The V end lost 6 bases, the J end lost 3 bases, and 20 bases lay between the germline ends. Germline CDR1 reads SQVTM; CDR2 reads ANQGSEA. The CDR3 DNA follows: TGCAGCGTCACTGTGACAGGAGGTCTGGACTATGGCTACACCTTC. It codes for CSVTVTGGLDYGYTF.

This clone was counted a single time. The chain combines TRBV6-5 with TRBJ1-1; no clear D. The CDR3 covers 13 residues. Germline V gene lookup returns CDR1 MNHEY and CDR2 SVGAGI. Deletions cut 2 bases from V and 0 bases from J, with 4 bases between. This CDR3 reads CASSYTLNTEAFF. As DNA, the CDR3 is TGTGCCAGCAGTTACACACTGAACACTGAAGCTTTCTTT.

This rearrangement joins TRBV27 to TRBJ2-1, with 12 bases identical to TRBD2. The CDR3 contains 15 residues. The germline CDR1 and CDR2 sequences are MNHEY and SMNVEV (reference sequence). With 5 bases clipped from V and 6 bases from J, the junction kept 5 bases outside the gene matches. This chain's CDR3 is CASSSLAGGPNEQFF. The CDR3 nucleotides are TGTGCCAGCAGTAGTCTAGCGGGGGGGCCCAATGAGCAGTTCTTC.

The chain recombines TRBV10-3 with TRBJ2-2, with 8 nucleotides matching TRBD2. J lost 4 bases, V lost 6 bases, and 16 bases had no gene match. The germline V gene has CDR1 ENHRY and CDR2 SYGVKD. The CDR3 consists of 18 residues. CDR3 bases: TGTGCCATCAGCGCCACGGGAGGGGAGATAGCGAGCACCGGGGAGCTGTTTTTT. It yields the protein CAISATGGEIASTGELFF.

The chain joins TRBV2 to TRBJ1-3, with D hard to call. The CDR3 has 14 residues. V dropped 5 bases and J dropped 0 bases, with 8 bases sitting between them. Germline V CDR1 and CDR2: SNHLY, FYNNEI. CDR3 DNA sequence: TGTGCCAGCAGTATTCCTAGCTCTGGAAACACCATATATTTT. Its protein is CASSIPSSGNTIYF.

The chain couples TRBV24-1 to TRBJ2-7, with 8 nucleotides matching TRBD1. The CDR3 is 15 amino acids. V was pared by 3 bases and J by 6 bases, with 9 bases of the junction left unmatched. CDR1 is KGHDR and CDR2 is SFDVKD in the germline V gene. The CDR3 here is CATSDPGQGGPEQYF. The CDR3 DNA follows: TGTGCCACCAGTGATCCAGGACAGGGTGGGCCCGAGCAGTACTTC.

The CDR3 coding sequence is TGTGCCAGCAGCCAAAAGATAACTTCCCAAGAGACCCAGTACTTC. Amino acid sequence: CASSQKITSQETQYF. The chain carries TRBV3-1 (or the pseudogene TRBV3-2) and TRBJ2-5; D ambiguous. V gave up 2 bases and J gave up 1 base, with 11 bases separating them. This CDR3 comprises 15 residues. CDR1 is LGHDT, CDR2 YNNKEL, per germline (reference sequence).

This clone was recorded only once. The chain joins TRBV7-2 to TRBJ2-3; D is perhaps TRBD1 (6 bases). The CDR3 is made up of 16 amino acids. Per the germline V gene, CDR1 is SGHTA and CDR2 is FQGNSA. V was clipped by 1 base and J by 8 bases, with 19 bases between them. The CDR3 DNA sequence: TGTGCCAGCAGCTTAGATCACAGGGATTTTAGCGCTACGCAGTATTTT. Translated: CASSLDHRDFSATQYF.